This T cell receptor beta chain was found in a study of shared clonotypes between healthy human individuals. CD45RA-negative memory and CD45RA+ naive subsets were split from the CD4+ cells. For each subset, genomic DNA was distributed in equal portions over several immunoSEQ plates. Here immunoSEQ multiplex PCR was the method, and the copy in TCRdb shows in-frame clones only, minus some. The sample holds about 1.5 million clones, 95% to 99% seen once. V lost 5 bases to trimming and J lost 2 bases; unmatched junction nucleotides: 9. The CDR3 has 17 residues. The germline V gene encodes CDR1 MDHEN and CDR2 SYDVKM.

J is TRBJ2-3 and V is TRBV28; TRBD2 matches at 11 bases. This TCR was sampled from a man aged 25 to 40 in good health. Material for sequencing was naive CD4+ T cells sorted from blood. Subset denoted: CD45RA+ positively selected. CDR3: CASSAYLTSGNTDTQYF. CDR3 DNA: TGTGCCAGCAGTGCCTACCTGACTAGCGGGAACACAGATACGCAGTATTTT.